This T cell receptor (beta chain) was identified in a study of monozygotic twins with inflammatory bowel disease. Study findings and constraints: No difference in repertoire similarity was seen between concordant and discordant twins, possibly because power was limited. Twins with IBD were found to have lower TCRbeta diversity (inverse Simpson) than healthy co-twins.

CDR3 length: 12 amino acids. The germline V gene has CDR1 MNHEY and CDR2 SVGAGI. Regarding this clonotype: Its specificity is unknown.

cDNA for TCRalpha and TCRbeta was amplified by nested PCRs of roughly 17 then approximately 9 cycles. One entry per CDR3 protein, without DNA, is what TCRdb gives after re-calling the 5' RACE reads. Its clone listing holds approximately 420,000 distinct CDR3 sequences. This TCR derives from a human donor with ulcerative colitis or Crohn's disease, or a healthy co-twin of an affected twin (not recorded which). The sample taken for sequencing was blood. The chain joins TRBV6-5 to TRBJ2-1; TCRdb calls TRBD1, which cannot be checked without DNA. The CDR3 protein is CASSSGANEQFF.